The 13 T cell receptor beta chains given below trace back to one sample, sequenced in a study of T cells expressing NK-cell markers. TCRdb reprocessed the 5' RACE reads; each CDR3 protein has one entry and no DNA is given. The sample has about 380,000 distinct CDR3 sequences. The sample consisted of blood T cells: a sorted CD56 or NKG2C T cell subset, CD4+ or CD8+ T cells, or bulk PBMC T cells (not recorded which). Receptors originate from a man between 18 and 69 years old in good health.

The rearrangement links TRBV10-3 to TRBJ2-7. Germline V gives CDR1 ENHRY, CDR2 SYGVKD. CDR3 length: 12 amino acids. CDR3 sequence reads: CAISGQSYEQYF.

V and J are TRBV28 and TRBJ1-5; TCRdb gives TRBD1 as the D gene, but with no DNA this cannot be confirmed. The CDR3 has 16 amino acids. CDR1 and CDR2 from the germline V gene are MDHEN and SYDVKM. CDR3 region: CASRTGDIDSNQPQHF.

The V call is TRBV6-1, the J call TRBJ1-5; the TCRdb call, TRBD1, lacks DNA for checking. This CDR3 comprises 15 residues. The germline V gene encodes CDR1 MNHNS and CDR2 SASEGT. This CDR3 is CASSPGQPNYQPQHF.

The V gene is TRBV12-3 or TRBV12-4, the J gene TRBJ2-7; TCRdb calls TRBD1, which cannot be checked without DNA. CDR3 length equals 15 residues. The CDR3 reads CASSTRDFPGREQYF.

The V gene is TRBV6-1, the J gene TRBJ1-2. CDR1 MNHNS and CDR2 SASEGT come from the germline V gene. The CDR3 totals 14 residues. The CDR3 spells CASGSTAQTYGYTF.

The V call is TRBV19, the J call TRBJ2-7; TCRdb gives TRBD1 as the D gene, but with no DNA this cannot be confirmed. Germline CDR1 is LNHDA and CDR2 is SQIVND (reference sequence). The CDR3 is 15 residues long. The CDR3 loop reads CASSIRQGWNYEQYF.

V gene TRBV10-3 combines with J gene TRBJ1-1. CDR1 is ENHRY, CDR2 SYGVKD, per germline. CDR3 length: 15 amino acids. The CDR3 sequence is CAISESVGMNTEAFF.

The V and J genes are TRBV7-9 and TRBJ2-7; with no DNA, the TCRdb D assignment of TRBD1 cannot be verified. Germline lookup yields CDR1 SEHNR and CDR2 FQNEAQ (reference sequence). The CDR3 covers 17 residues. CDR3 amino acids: CASSSSGFGQGAYEQYF.

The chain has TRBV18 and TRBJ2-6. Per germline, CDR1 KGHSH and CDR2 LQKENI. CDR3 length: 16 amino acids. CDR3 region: CASSPVWSAGANVLTF.

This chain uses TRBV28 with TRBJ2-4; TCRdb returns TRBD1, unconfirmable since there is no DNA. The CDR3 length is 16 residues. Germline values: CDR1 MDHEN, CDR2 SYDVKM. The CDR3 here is CASTPLDSLAKNIQYF. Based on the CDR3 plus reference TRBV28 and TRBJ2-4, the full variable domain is DVKVTQSSRYLVKRTGEKVFLECVQDMDHENMFWYRQDPGLGLRLIYFSYDVKMKEKGDIPEGYSVSREKKERFSLILESASTNQTSMYLCASTPLDSLAKNIQYFGAGTRLSVL.

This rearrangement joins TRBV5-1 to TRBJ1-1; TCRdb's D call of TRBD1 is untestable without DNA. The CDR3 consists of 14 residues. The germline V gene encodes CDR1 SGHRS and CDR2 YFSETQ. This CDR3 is CASSPGRTGAEAFF.

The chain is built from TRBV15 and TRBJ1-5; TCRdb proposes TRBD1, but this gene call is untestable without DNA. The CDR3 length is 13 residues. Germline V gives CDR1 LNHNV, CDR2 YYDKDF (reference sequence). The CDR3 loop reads CATSREPGQPQHF.

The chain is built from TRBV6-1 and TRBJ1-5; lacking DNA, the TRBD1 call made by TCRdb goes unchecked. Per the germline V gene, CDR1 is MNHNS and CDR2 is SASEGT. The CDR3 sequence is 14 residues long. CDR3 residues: CASKDTGRNQPQHF.